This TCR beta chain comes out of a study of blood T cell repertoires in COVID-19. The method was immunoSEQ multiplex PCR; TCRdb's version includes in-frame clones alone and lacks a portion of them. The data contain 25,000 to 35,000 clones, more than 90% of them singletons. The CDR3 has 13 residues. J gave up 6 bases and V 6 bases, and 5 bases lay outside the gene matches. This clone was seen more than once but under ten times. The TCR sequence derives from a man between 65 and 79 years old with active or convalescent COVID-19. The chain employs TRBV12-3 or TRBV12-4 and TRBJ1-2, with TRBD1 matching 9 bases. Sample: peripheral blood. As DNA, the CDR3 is TGTGCCAGCAGGGGACAGGGAAAACATGGCTACACCTTC. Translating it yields CASRGQGKHGYTF.